This T cell receptor beta chain appears in the sequencing data of a study of PD-1 blockade in classical Hodgkin lymphoma. Findings and limits, study-wide: Researchers reported that CD4+ TCR diversity, though not CD8+, rose significantly by C4D1. Complete responders showed a baseline diversity that resembled the diversity of newly diagnosed patients.

With no exception, relapse followed autologous stem cell transplantation in all patients, and brentuximab vedotin exposure varied. Best responses fell into complete response, partial response or progressive disease. TCRdb keeps only in-frame clones here, not all; method: immunoSEQ multiplex PCR. Of about 62,000 clones in the sample, approximately 89% were seen once. This clone turned up a few times. The antigen is unknown. This CDR3 spans 15 amino acids. The trim removed 4 bases at V and 4 bases at J, leaving 8 bases unmatched. From germline, CDR1 is SEHNR and CDR2 FQNEAQ (reference sequence). The chain couples TRBV7-9 to TRBJ1-2, with 8 nucleotides matching TRBD1. This sequence originates from a human donor with classical Hodgkin lymphoma. The sample in question was peripheral blood mononuclear cells (PBMCs), obtained at baseline. Here the CDR3 reads CASSSPDRAGYGYTF. CDR3 nucleotides: TGTGCCAGCAGCTCACCGGACAGGGCAGGCTATGGCTACACCTTC.